This T cell receptor (beta chain) was identified in a study of blood T cell repertoires in COVID-19. In the study overall: The cDNA or gDNA used as material had been derived from T cells, B-cell-depleted T cells, or PBMCs.

A single count supports this clone. CDR1 WSHSY and CDR2 SAAADI come from the germline V gene. V was pared by 5 bases and J by 2 bases, with 9 bases of the junction left unmatched. The CDR3 is 15 amino acids. In the source study's methods: By means of reference gene primer amplification, nucleated cell counts were estimated. This table comes from immunoSEQ multiplex PCR, and its TCRdb copy is limited to in-frame clones, with some not included. The D gene and trimming were derived from the DNA, and the V and J assignments and clone size from that table. The sample records 95,000 or so clones, around 85% being singletons.

Sequenced material: peripheral blood. The chain combines TRBV10-2 with TRBJ2-7, with 7 bases aligning to TRBD1. The clonotype originates from a man at least 80 years old with active or convalescent COVID-19. The CDR3 nucleotides are TGCGCCAGCAGTACAGGGGTTGGTTACCCCTACGAGCAGTACTTC. This translates into CASSTGVGYPYEQYF.